This T cell receptor (beta chain) is from a study of blood T cell repertoires in COVID-19. Study details: Acute and convalescent COVID-19 samples came from the United States, Italy and Spain. The analysed material was cDNA or gDNA that came from T cells, B-cell-depleted T cells, or PBMCs.

Authors' analysis steps: Reference gene primer amplification yielded estimated nucleated cell counts. Profiling relied on immunoSEQ multiplex PCR, and the TCRdb table lists in-frame clones only, not all of them. V and J calls and clone size come straight from that table; D and trimming were deduced from the DNA. The sample comprises about 350,000 clones, 90% to 95% of which are singletons, and more than 3% rests with the top ten. Deletions cut 4 bases from V and 0 bases from J, with 12 bases between. Per the germline V gene, CDR1 is ENHRY and CDR2 is SYGVKD. The CDR3 is 15 amino acids. The genes are TRBV10-3 and TRBJ1-1; D call uncertain. This clonotype was obtained from a woman aged 18-29 years who had recovered from COVID-19. The sequenced sample was peripheral blood. DNA of the CDR3: TGTGCCATCAGTGTTGAGGGCAATATGAACACTGAAGCTTTCTTT. Translation gives CAISVEGNMNTEAFF.